This T cell receptor (beta chain) is drawn from a study of blood T cells in healthy people across ages. Study-level points and caveats: Any conclusive comparison of naive versus antigen-experienced cells was prevented by using unsorted PBMCs. Naive T cell percentage and TCR beta diversity correlated strongly.

CDR3 length: 14 residues. V was shortened by 7 bases and J by 6 bases, with 19 bases between the two germline ends. Germline V gene sequence: CDR1 SGHTA, CDR2 FQGNSA. For this clonotype: What it binds is not known.

A second PCR of about 7 to 12 cycles used a sample-barcoded 5' primer and a J-beta primer mix. MiXCR was run by TCRdb on the 5' RACE reads, yielding one entry per CDR3 protein. The data contain 1,300,000 or so distinct CDR3 sequences, approximately 59% of them seen just once; the ten biggest clones take up 6.5% to 8.5%. Researchers isolated at least 7 million PBMCs per sample. This chain uses TRBV7-2 with TRBJ2-7, with a weak D call TRBD2 (7 bases). This clonotype was sampled from a man aged 18 to 30 in good health. The source material was blood. This CDR3 reads CASNEGFRGAEQYF. The CDR3 DNA reads TGTGCCAGCAACGAGGGTTTCCGGGGGGCCGAGCAGTACTTC.